This is a list of T cell receptor beta chains from one sample in a study of esophageal squamous cell carcinoma under preoperative chemotherapy. TCRdb reanalysed the PCR reads using MiXCR and keeps one entry per CDR3 protein. Altogether about 30,000 distinct CDR3 sequences are present, roughly 50% being singletons, with the ten largest covering 12%. This material was collected from a patient given preoperative chemotherapy. The source is a human donor with esophageal squamous cell carcinoma. The donor label of this sample is uncertain. The CDR3 runs from the conserved cysteine through the conserved F or W.

v_call: TRBV5-1; cdr3_aa: CASSFGDRGLDTQYF
v_call: TRBV12-3/TRBV12-4; cdr3_aa: CASSQGGSTDTQFF
v_call: TRBV7-8; cdr3_aa: CASSLERVVYNEQFF
v_call: TRBV7-6; cdr3_aa: CASSFDPPLRGGDQDIQYF
v_call: TRBV7-2; cdr3_aa: CASSLGTNYQETQYF
v_call: TRBV7-3; cdr3_aa: CASSLWANTGELFF
v_call: TRBV12-3/TRBV12-4; cdr3_aa: CASSGQGAKNIQFF
v_call: TRBV7-3; cdr3_aa: CASSRIRDRRRGGTDTQYF
v_call: TRBV10-2; cdr3_aa: CVSSRLGQDNEKLFF
v_call: TRBV12-3/TRBV12-4; cdr3_aa: CASSGRGRFTGALFF
v_call: TRBV11-2; cdr3_aa: CGRVSGTRPKDTQYF
v_call: TRBV10-3; cdr3_aa: CATTTGPLQGAFF
v_call: TRBV6-1; cdr3_aa: CASRGFWGRDTDTQYF
v_call: TRBV12-3/TRBV12-4; cdr3_aa: CAGPGGGDQDIQYF
v_call: TRBV7-7; cdr3_aa: CASLPGAHETQTF
v_call: TRBV7-3; cdr3_aa: CASSLRGQGGQETQYF
v_call: TRBV5-1; cdr3_aa: CASSSIAGGPTDTQYF
v_call: TRBV11-3; cdr3_aa: CRGTQLGAKDTQYF
v_call: TRBV7-8; cdr3_aa: CASSLGRDEAFF
v_call: TRBV12-5; cdr3_aa: CASGLGTIGELFF
v_call: TRBV7-3; cdr3_aa: CASSPSGTSHEQFF
v_call: TRBV7-6; cdr3_aa: CASSFGTGFEQYF
v_call: TRBV7-8; cdr3_aa: CASIRTGTLYF
v_call: TRBV12-2; cdr3_aa: CASGGGRPGAYEQYF
v_call: TRBV7-3; cdr3_aa: CASSRGLAGDTQYF
v_call: TRBV19; cdr3_aa: CATGTGYSGANVLTF
v_call: TRBV18; cdr3_aa: CASSALWREAEVETQYF
v_call: TRBV6-2/TRBV6-3; cdr3_aa: CASSPLGRVAGAQFF
v_call: TRBV6-1; cdr3_aa: CASTGHWGRDQEIQYF
v_call: TRBV12-3/TRBV12-4; cdr3_aa: CAGLGAGDPDTQYF
v_call: TRBV7-2; cdr3_aa: CAGSGRRDRETQYF
v_call: TRBV12-3/TRBV12-4; cdr3_aa: CASSLMGEVGYEQYF
v_call: TRBV7-3; cdr3_aa: CASSFRLAGEGNEQFF
v_call: TRBV7-2; cdr3_aa: CASSFPTENSPLHF
v_call: TRBV5-1; cdr3_aa: CASSPRERDGNEQFF
v_call: TRBV7-2; cdr3_aa: CARGSRAGDKDTQYF
v_call: TRBV10-3; cdr3_aa: CAIGQGLYEQYF
v_call: TRBV7-3; cdr3_aa: CASSLGQGAREALSF
v_call: TRBV6-1; cdr3_aa: CASRSTGTGNSYEQYF
v_call: TRBV7-2; cdr3_aa: CASGSGASTKYTQYF
v_call: TRBV7-3; cdr3_aa: CASSLQGNTEALYF
v_call: TRBV7-2; cdr3_aa: CASSSWGGGKDTQYF
v_call: TRBV5-4; cdr3_aa: CASSPRLGVEGTDTQYF
v_call: TRBV19; cdr3_aa: CATFGNGYTF
v_call: TRBV12-5; cdr3_aa: CASGFGDSYNEQFF
v_call: TRBV7-8; cdr3_aa: CAGGLGGRDEETQYF
v_call: TRBV19; cdr3_aa: CASSKTGEGEQYF
v_call: TRBV7-2; cdr3_aa: CASSSGVCGKNTQYF
v_call: TRBV12-3/TRBV12-4; cdr3_aa: CASSLERTRTQFF
v_call: TRBV5-1; cdr3_aa: CASSFGRSNTGELFF
v_call: TRBV7-2; cdr3_aa: CASSPPGRGAKNTQYF
v_call: TRBV7-3; cdr3_aa: CANSPSGLAGDNEQFF
v_call: TRBV12-3/TRBV12-4; cdr3_aa: CASSLGVYSRAEAFF
v_call: TRBV7-2; cdr3_aa: CASSYRGRASDDKDTQYF
v_call: TRBV6-1; cdr3_aa: CASSAPSGRVDEQFF
v_call: TRBV6-1; cdr3_aa: CASTPGGFKLWAFF